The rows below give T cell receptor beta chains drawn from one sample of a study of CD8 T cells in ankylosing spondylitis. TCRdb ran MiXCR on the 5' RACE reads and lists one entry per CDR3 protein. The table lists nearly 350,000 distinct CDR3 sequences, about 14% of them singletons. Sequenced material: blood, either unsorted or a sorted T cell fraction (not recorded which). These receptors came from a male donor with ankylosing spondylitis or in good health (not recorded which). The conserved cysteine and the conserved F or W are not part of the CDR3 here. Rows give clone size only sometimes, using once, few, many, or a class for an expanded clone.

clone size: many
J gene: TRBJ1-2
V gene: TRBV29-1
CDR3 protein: SVHTGGYGYT

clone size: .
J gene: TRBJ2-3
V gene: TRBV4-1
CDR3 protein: ASSQYGTSGLTDTQY

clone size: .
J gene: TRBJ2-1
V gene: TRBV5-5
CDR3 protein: ASSLRSGGASYNEQF

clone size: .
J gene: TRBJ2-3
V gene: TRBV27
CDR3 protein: ASRNGRNAGTDTQY

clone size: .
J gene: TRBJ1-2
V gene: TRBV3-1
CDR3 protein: ASSLTADRRNYGYT

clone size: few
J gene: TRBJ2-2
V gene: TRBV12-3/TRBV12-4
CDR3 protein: ASSPGEGRRTGELF

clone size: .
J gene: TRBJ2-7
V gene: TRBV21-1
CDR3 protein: ASSKALSACTYEQY

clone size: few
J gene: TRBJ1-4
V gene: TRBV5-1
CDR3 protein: ASSLQSSNEKLF

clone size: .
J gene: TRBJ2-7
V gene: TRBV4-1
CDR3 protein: ASGVLQGFEQY

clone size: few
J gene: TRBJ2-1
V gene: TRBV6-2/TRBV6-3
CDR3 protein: ASSYSLGEQGNEQF